The 2 T cell receptor beta chains below come from one sample, sequenced in a study of Ad26.COV2.S vaccination and SARS-CoV-2 variants. The treatment here: 15 to 20 received Ad26.COV2.S at low or high dose, single or two shots; 5 received placebo; per-sample allocation not given. The samples date from day 63 after the first vaccine or placebo injection. Profiling relied on immunoSEQ multiplex PCR, and the TCRdb table lists in-frame clones only, not all of them. Of hundreds of thousands of clones listed, roughly 90% are singletons. The sample in question was peripheral blood, obtained in a trial of Ad26.COV2.S vaccine versus placebo. The receptors derive from a person aged 18-60 years who received the Ad26.COV2.S COVID-19 vaccine or a placebo.

Worth noting for this clone: Distinct nucleotide sequences in the sample also encode this CDR3. This rearrangement joins TRBV2 to TRBJ1-1; perhaps TRBD1 as D (5 bases). The CDR3 is made up of 13 amino acids. The germline V gene has CDR1 SNHLY and CDR2 FYNNEI. The V gene lost 6 bases and the J gene lost 1 base, with 9 bases spanning the gap. Here the CDR3 reads CASSRDRNTEAFF. DNA for the CDR3: TGTGCCAGCAGCCGAGACAGGAACACTGAAGCTTTCTTT.

The CDR3 sequence: CASSLPGTTEAFF. CDR3 DNA sequence: TGTGCCAGCAGTTTACCCGGGACCACTGAAGCTTTCTTT. The gene calls are TRBV6-2 or TRBV6-3 and TRBJ1-1, with D possibly matching TRBD1 (5 bases). Germline lookup yields CDR1 MNHEY and CDR2 SVGEGT. The CDR3 runs to 13 residues. The V end was cut by 4 bases, the J end by 4 bases, with 10 bases between.